The 16 T cell receptor beta chains below were found in one sample sequenced in a study of CD8 T cells in Susac syndrome. About 0.45 to 1 ug RNA was reverse transcribed with random hexamers. TCRdb reprocessed the immunoSEQ multiplex PCR reads with MiXCR, giving one entry per CDR3 protein. This table has a few hundred thousand distinct CDR3 sequences, approximately 95% appearing once. Material: CD4+ T cells from PBMCs. The receptor set was obtained from a human donor with multiple sclerosis.

The chain carries TRBV11-3 and TRBJ2-3; 7 bases are a match to TRBD2. CDR3 length: 17 amino acids. The J segment lost 5 bases and the V segment lost 2 bases, leaving 13 bases of the junction unmatched. Germline V lookup: CDR1 SGHNT, CDR2 YENEEA. CDR3 in amino acids: CASSLSTWEGGVDTQYF. The CDR3 bases are TGTGCCAGCAGCTTATCCACCTGGGAGGGAGGTGTAGATACGCAGTATTTT.

DNA of the CDR3: TGTGCCAGTAGTATTGAATATGAGCAGTTCTTC. This translates into CASSIEYEQFF. The chain couples TRBV19 to TRBJ2-1; D ambiguous. The CDR3 is 11 residues long. CDR1 and CDR2 (germline): LNHDA, SQIVND (reference sequence). Trimming stripped 3 bases from V and 8 bases from J, with 5 bases between.

The chain is built from TRBV20-1 and TRBJ1-4; tentatively, D is TRBD1 (5 bases). Germline V gene lookup returns CDR1 DFQATT and CDR2 SNEGSKA (reference sequence). This CDR3 is 14 amino acids long. V gave up 6 bases and J gave up 6 bases, with 17 bases separating them. CDR3 coding DNA: TGCAGTGCCCCAGATCAGGGCTCTGATGAAAAACTGTTTTTT. Encoded protein: CSAPDQGSDEKLFF.

The J gene is TRBJ1-1, the V gene TRBV9; no clear D. The CDR3 is 13 residues long. Germline CDR1 reads SGDLS; CDR2 reads YYNGEE. V lost 5 bases and J 1 base, leaving 9 bases between the germline ends. CDR3 nucleotides: TGTGCCAGCAGTGCAAGAGGGAACACTGAAGCTTTCTTT. As protein: CASSARGNTEAFF.

V is TRBV7-2 and J is TRBJ2-5, with TRBD2 matching over 14 bases. The germline V gene has CDR1 SGHTA and CDR2 FQGNSA. V gave up 7 bases and J gave up 9 bases; unmatched junction bases: 7. The CDR3 totals 14 residues. The CDR3 coding sequence is TGTGCCAGCAACAAGGGACTAGCGGGAGAAGCCCAGTACTTC. This translates into CASNKGLAGEAQYF.

The chain is built from TRBV29-1 and TRBJ1-2; 7 bases agree with TRBD1. The V gene's germline CDR1 is SQVTM and CDR2 ANQGSEA. The CDR3 loop spans 14 amino acids. V lost 1 base to trimming and J lost 4 bases; unmatched junction nucleotides: 6. For the CDR3, the DNA is TGCAGCGTTGAAGTGATCGGACAGGTCTATGGCTACACCTTC. It translates to CSVEVIGQVYGYTF.

The CDR3, as DNA: TGTGCCACCAGCAGAGGCTCCTACGAGCAGTACTTC. It is translated as CATSRGSYEQYF. This chain connects TRBV15 to TRBJ2-7; no clear D. Germline CDR1 reads LNHNV; CDR2 reads YYDKDF (reference sequence). The CDR3 runs to 12 residues. Trimming cost V 1 base and J 0 bases, with 1 base left between them.

This rearrangement joins TRBV28 to TRBJ2-7, with D possibly TRBD2 on 7 matching bases. Trimming left V 7 bases short and J 3 bases short, with 22 bases between. CDR1 and CDR2 from the germline V gene are MDHEN and SYDVKM. The CDR3 has 16 residues. For the CDR3, the DNA is TGTGCCAGCACCCGACGGGGGGCGAATCGGGGCTACGAGCAGTACTTC. Its protein is CASTRRGANRGYEQYF.

The rearrangement joins TRBV29-1 to TRBJ1-2; D is undetermined. In germline, CDR1 is SQVTM, CDR2 ANQGSEA. The V gene lost 8 bases and the J gene lost 8 bases, with 15 bases spanning the gap. This CDR3 is built from 11 residues. The CDR3 sequence: CSLPGPEGYTF. Here the CDR3 DNA reads TGCAGCCTACCTGGACCCGAGGGCTACACCTTC.

This chain joins TRBV20-1 and TRBJ2-1, with 10 bases identical to TRBD2. The length of the CDR3 is 17 residues. Looked up from germline, CDR1 is DFQATT and CDR2 is SNEGSKA (reference sequence). V gave up 0 bases and J gave up 1 base; unmatched junction bases: 6. The CDR3, as DNA: TGCAGTGCTAGAGATCTAGCTAGCGGGGGTTCCTACAATGAGCAGTTCTTC. Amino acid sequence: CSARDLASGGSYNEQFF.

CDR3 sequence reads: CASSDRRGSPLHF. The CDR3 bases are TGTGCCAGCAGTGACCGGCGGGGTTCACCCCTCCACTTT. The rearrangement joins TRBV6-4 to TRBJ1-6; D unresolved. Trimming cost V 2 bases and J 9 bases, with 8 bases left between them. Per the germline V gene, CDR1 is MRHNA and CDR2 is SNTAGT. The CDR3 has 13 residues.

This chain's CDR3 is CSVKPGGEVLGGYTF. CDR3 in DNA: TGCAGCGTAAAACCCGGGGGGGAAGTATTGGGTGGCTACACCTTC. The genes are TRBV29-1 and TRBJ1-2; a weak D match, TRBD1 (5 bases). Trimming removed 6 bases from V and 7 bases from J, with 24 bases in between. The CDR3 contains 15 residues. Germline V lookup: CDR1 SQVTM, CDR2 ANQGSEA.

The genes are TRBV29-1 and TRBJ2-3; 8 bases are a match to TRBD2. CDR3 length: 16 residues. V lost 4 bases, J lost 4 bases, and 13 bases stayed unmatched. CDR1 and CDR2 from the germline V gene are SQVTM and ANQGSEA. CDR3 in amino acids: CSVGAGASIHSDTQYF. The CDR3 nucleotides are TGCAGCGTTGGAGCGGGGGCGTCCATACATTCAGATACGCAGTATTTT.

CDR3 loop: CATSRPRGIRDYGYTF. CDR3 coding DNA: TGTGCCACCAGCAGACCGAGGGGGATAAGGGACTATGGCTACACCTTC. This sequence joins TRBV15 and TRBJ1-2; D might be TRBD1 (6 bases). Germline CDR1 reads LNHNV; CDR2 reads YYDKDF (reference sequence). The CDR3 spans 16 residues. Trimming left V 2 bases short and J 3 bases short, with 16 bases between.

V and J are TRBV30 and TRBJ1-1; weak D call: TRBD1 (5 bases). V lost 2 bases, J lost 4 bases, and 8 bases lay in between. The CDR3 is 12 amino acids. Germline CDR1 and CDR2: GTSNPN and SVGIG (reference sequence). The chain's CDR3 is CAWSQGSTEAFF. As DNA, the CDR3 is TGTGCCTGGAGTCAGGGAAGCACTGAAGCTTTCTTT.

The J gene is TRBJ2-3, the V gene TRBV21-1; the tabulated D call, TRBD2, remains unverified against the DNA. TRBV21-1 is a documented pseudogene. CDR3 length: 21 amino acids. The CDR3 protein is CASSPQRRGSDRTSSTDTQYF. Here the CDR3 DNA reads TGTGCCAGCAGCCCCCAGCGACGGGGGAGTGATAGGACTAGCTCCACAGATACGCAGTATTTT.